The rows below give T cell receptor beta chains drawn from one sample of a study of shared clonotypes between healthy human individuals. TCRdb keeps only in-frame clones here, not all; method: immunoSEQ multiplex PCR. The data hold 2 million to 3 million clones, with 80% to 95% observed a single time. The sample taken for sequencing was naive CD4+ T cells from PBMCs. Receptor source: a man younger than 30 in good health. Some clones in this sample may be carry-over from other donors' samples. Each CDR3 is given with its conserved first and last residue. The D gene is left open where the match is weak. Size values are once, few and many counts, or a class for expanded clones, and some rows have none.

D gene	V gene	J gene	clone size	CDR3 protein	CDR3 DNA
-	TRBV11-2	TRBJ1-2	-	CASHGTAYGYTF	TGTGCCAGCCACGGGACCGCCTATGGCTACACCTTC
TRBD1	TRBV5-1	TRBJ1-5	-	CASSLGTGGDSNQPQHF	TGCGCCAGCAGCTTAGGGACAGGGGGGGATAGCAATCAGCCCCAGCATTTT
-	TRBV5-1	TRBJ2-1	-	CASSLPIAPGSDEQFF	TGCGCCAGCAGCTTACCTATAGCCCCCGGTAGCGATGAGCAGTTCTTC
-	TRBV30	TRBJ2-7	-	CAWSPSPGLTPGYF	TGTGCCTGGAGTCCCAGCCCGGGACTTACACCGGGGTACTTC
-	TRBV7-8	TRBJ2-2	-	CASSPAVTGELFF	TGTGCCAGCAGCCCGGCGGTCACCGGGGAGCTGTTTTTT
TRBD2	TRBV4-2	TRBJ2-6	-	CASSQRGLAGFSGANVLTF	TGTGCCAGCAGCCAAAGGGGACTAGCGGGTTTCTCTGGGGCCAACGTCCTGACTTTC
-	TRBV28	TRBJ1-1	-	CASLTATEAFF	TGTGCCAGCCTGACGGCCACTGAAGCTTTCTTT
-	TRBV6-1	TRBJ1-4	-	CASRRPQQGSEKLFF	TGTGCCAGCAGAAGACCCCAGCAGGGTAGTGAAAAACTGTTTTTT
TRBD2	TRBV11-2	TRBJ2-1	-	CASSLRLAGVYNEQFF	TGTGCCAGCAGCCTAAGACTAGCGGGAGTTTACAATGAGCAGTTCTTC
-	TRBV7-8	TRBJ2-3	-	CASSLAPTDTQYF	TGTGCCAGCAGCTTAGCGCCAACAGATACGCAGTATTTT
-	TRBV28	TRBJ1-2	once	CASSSARPDYGYTF	TGTGCCAGCAGTTCGGCCAGGCCTGACTATGGCTACACCTTC
-	TRBV6-1	TRBJ2-7	-	CASRTASLAEQYF	TGTGCCAGCAGGACAGCGTCGCTGGCCGAGCAGTACTTC
TRBD2	TRBV5-6	TRBJ2-4	-	CASSSMGLAGLAKNIQYF	TGTGCCAGCAGCTCTATGGGACTAGCGGGGCTAGCCAAAAACATTCAGTACTTC
-	TRBV6-1	TRBJ1-4	-	CASSEAGQGRRLFF	TGTGCCAGCAGTGAAGCGGGGCAGGGGAGAAGGCTGTTTTTT
-	TRBV5-1	TRBJ1-3	-	CASSRGVSGNTIYF	TGCGCCAGCAGCCGCGGGGTCTCTGGAAACACCATATATTTT
-	TRBV9	TRBJ1-6	-	CASGQIHNSPLHF	TGTGCCAGCGGACAGATTCATAATTCACCCCTCCACTTT
-	TRBV2	TRBJ1-1	-	CASRMGGSSYAEAFF	TGTGCCAGCCGAATGGGGGGCTCAAGTTACGCTGAAGCTTTCTTT
TRBD2	TRBV5-1	TRBJ2-5	-	CASSTRGDYEETQYF	TGCGCCAGCAGCACCCGCGGGGACTATGAAGAGACCCAGTACTTC
TRBD1	TRBV15	TRBJ1-1	-	CATSRPEDRVNTEAFF	TGTGCCACCAGCAGGCCCGAGGACAGGGTGAACACTGAAGCTTTCTTT
TRBD2	TRBV5-1	TRBJ2-7	-	CASSLGLAESYEQYF	TGCGCCAGCAGCCTCGGGCTAGCGGAATCCTACGAGCAGTACTTC
-	TRBV25-1	TRBJ1-4	-	CASPPGGGPANEKLFF	TGTGCCAGCCCACCTGGGGGGGGCCCCGCTAATGAAAAACTGTTTTTT
TRBD1	TRBV5-1	TRBJ2-2	once	CASIDRVPGELFF	TGCGCCAGCATCGACAGGGTCCCCGGGGAGCTGTTTTTT
-	TRBV28	TRBJ1-2	-	CASSPLGRSNGYTF	TGTGCCAGCAGCCCCCTGGGGCGCTCAAATGGCTACACCTTC
-	TRBV6-5	TRBJ1-1	-	CASSYRGTGGRTEAFF	TGTGCCAGCAGTTACCGAGGGACGGGGGGTCGGACTGAAGCTTTCTTT
TRBD1	TRBV9	TRBJ1-1	-	CASTTTPTGESAEAFF	TGTGCCAGCACCACAACCCCAACAGGGGAGAGCGCTGAAGCTTTCTTT
-	TRBV5-6	TRBJ2-7	-	CASSWARGYEQYF	TGTGCCAGCAGCTGGGCTCGGGGCTACGAGCAGTACTTC
-	TRBV2	TRBJ1-1	few	CASSAYEGRGEAFF	TGTGCCAGCAGCGCCTACGAAGGACGCGGTGAAGCTTTCTTT
TRBD2	TRBV19	TRBJ2-1	few	CASSMRWREGQGRFF	TGTGCCAGTAGTATGAGGTGGCGGGAGGGCCAGGGACGGTTCTTC
-	TRBV28	TRBJ2-3	-	CASIGGHTDTQYF	TGTGCCAGCATCGGGGGTCACACAGATACGCAGTATTTT